The rows below give T cell receptor beta chains drawn from one sample of a study of blood T cell repertoires in COVID-19. The table came from immunoSEQ multiplex PCR; TCRdb's copy has only in-frame clones and leaves some out. The sample holds under 150,000 clones, about three quarters seen once. Source material: PBMCs or T cells enriched from blood (not recorded which). Receptor source: a woman in her forties or fifties who had recovered from COVID-19. Both conserved end residues are trimmed from each CDR3. A D gene is named only where the DNA matches it firmly.

j_call d_call v_call cdr3_aa
TRBJ1-1 - TRBV10-3 AISASGTNAEAF
TRBJ2-7 - TRBV28 ASSFSVSSYEQY
TRBJ2-4 - TRBV6-1 ASSEKFRGNIQY
TRBJ2-7 TRBD1 TRBV5-1 ASSRQGDAYEQY
TRBJ2-1 TRBD2 TRBV24-1 ATSDSSTRGGHNEQF
TRBJ1-5 - TRBV10-1 ASRDFLLAGQPQH
TRBJ1-1 - TRBV7-9 ASSLSQGNTEAF
TRBJ1-3 - TRBV9 ASSPQGNTIY
TRBJ2-7 - TRBV19 ASSRRQYLEQY
TRBJ1-1 - TRBV19 ASSIGRGLGTEAF
TRBJ1-2 - TRBV28 ASNIPGAGGGYT
TRBJ2-1 TRBD2 TRBV6-4 ASRGTSGGALQF
TRBJ1-1 - TRBV5-1 ASRRNTEAF
TRBJ1-6 - TRBV9 ASSVGGATNSPLH
TRBJ1-6 - TRBV30 AANRDSYNSPLH
TRBJ2-7 TRBD1 TRBV28 ASSPGQGSGEQY
TRBJ2-7 - TRBV11-3 ASSERRQGGEQY
TRBJ1-1 - TRBV19 ASSIGTFEAF
TRBJ2-3 TRBD2 TRBV6-5 ASTPSGDADTQY
TRBJ1-4 - TRBV7-8 ASSERLEGNEKLF
TRBJ2-6 - TRBV4-1 ASSRQAAGANVLT
TRBJ1-1 TRBD1 TRBV27 ASSSQGRTEAF
TRBJ1-3 TRBD1 TRBV5-1 ASSFQGEPGNTIY
TRBJ1-1 - TRBV11-3 ASSLDSRVNTEAF
TRBJ1-1 - TRBV5-6 ASSHSHNTGYKDTEAF
TRBJ2-7 TRBD1 TRBV5-4 ASSLEGTGSGYEQY
TRBJ2-5 TRBD1 TRBV11-2 ASSLVPRTGRETQY
TRBJ2-7 TRBD1 TRBV2 ASRLNPGQGPNEQY
TRBJ2-2 - TRBV27 ASSFRWNTGELF
TRBJ2-5 TRBD2 TRBV4-1 ASRGGGSRETQY
TRBJ2-7 - TRBV18 ASSPPVFREQY
TRBJ2-5 TRBD1 TRBV6-5 ASSPDRGLETQY
TRBJ2-3 - TRBV30 AWSVGGRPTDTQY
TRBJ2-7 - TRBV7-8 ASSPGATGNEQY
TRBJ1-1 TRBD1 TRBV6-5 ASREDRRTEAF
TRBJ2-2 TRBD2 TRBV2 ASSEGLAGTGELF
TRBJ1-1 - TRBV19 ASTTTKGSDRNTEAF
TRBJ2-2 - TRBV7-8 ASSRRYTGELF
TRBJ2-5 - TRBV18 ASTQQGETQY
TRBJ1-5 - TRBV19 ASSMASTSNQPQH
TRBJ2-5 TRBD2 TRBV5-4 ASSWTSGGQETQY